Listed here are 16 T cell receptor beta chains from one sample, sequenced in a study of blood T cells in healthy people across ages. Next came a second PCR, run for about 6 to 11 cycles, which used a sample-barcoded 5' primer along with a J-beta primer mix. MiXCR, applied by TCRdb to the 5' RACE reads, yields one record per CDR3 protein. The table includes roughly 640,000 distinct CDR3 sequences, approximately 30% detected once. The specimen was blood. All receptors derive from a woman older than 75 in good health.

This clonotype appeared many times. A much larger clone differs by one base, so this may be a read error. The genes are TRBV9 and TRBJ2-1, with D possibly matching TRBD2 (6 bases). Gene TRBJ2-7 matches the end of the DNA better, so the J call may be wrong. The germline V gene encodes CDR1 SGDLS and CDR2 YYNGEE. The CDR3 is made up of 15 amino acids. CDR3 loop: CASSVDGSTYNEQYF. In nucleotides, the CDR3 is TGTGCCAGCAGCGTAGACGGGAGTACCTACAATGAGCAGTACTTC.

This clonotype has ten or more counts. CDR3 DNA sequence: TGTGCCATCAGTACCGCTCGACAGGGGCTGAACACTGAAGCTTTCTTT. This codes for CAISTARQGLNTEAFF. The rearrangement uses TRBV10-3 and TRBJ1-1; 8 nucleotides line up with TRBD1. Germline V gene data show CDR1 as ENHRY and CDR2 as SYGVKD. The CDR3 is 16 amino acids. V was clipped by 5 bases and J by 0 bases; unmatched bases: 8.

The CDR3 bases are TGTGCCAGCAGTTTCCCCGGCGCCACTGAAGCTTTCTTT. It codes for CASSFPGATEAFF. The chain couples TRBV28 to TRBJ1-1; D remains ambiguous. The CDR3 has 13 residues. V lost 3 bases to trimming and J lost 4 bases, with 9 bases between them. Germline lookup yields CDR1 MDHEN and CDR2 SYDVKM.

This clonotype showed up many times. This chain joins TRBV20-1 and TRBJ2-3; 9 nucleotides line up with TRBD2. Looked up from germline, CDR1 is DFQATT and CDR2 is SNEGSKA (reference sequence). CDR3 length: 15 residues. The junction had 9 bases not matched to a gene; V was cut back by 5 bases and J by 3 bases. The CDR3 sequence: CSADAGTSRTDTQYF. CDR3 bases: TGCAGTGCTGATGCCGGGACTAGCAGAACAGATACGCAGTATTTT.

The chain's CDR3 is CASSLSLRGRNTEAFF. CDR3 DNA: TGTGCCAGCAGCTTATCGCTTAGGGGAAGAAACACTGAAGCTTTCTTT. The rearrangement uses TRBV7-9 and TRBJ1-1, with TRBD1 as a possible D gene (5 bases). The CDR3 is 16 residues long. Trimming removed 2 bases from V and 2 bases from J, with 15 bases in between. Germline V lookup: CDR1 SEHNR, CDR2 FQNEAQ (reference sequence).

This chain links TRBV23-1 with TRBJ1-1, with TRBD1 as a possible D gene (6 bases). TRBV23-1 is an ORF; its function is uncertain. The V and J ends lost 6 bases and 1 base respectively, with 18 bases between them. The CDR3 spans 16 residues. The CDR3 loop is CASRDTGQHRNTEAFF. The CDR3, as DNA: TGCGCCAGCAGAGATACAGGGCAACACCGGAACACTGAAGCTTTCTTT.

A single count supports this clonotype. The genes are TRBV3-1 and TRBJ2-1; maybe TRBD2 (6 bases). V lost 0 bases to trimming and J lost 0 bases, with 12 bases between them. Germline CDR1 LGHDT, CDR2 YNNKEL (reference sequence). The CDR3 covers 17 residues. The CDR3 protein is CASSQEGGTGSYNEQFF. The DNA for the CDR3 is TGTGCCAGCAGCCAAGAGGGTGGGACTGGCTCCTACAATGAGCAGTTCTTC.

This clonotype was seen at least ten times. This clone may be a read error of a much larger clone one base away. J is TRBJ2-1 and V is TRBV20-1; TRBD2 agrees at 10 bases. The J call may not be correct, given that the DNA end is closer to TRBJ2-7. CDR1 is DFQATT, CDR2 SNEGSKA, per germline (reference sequence). CDR3 size: 14 residues. The CDR3 sequence: CSAYRTSGYNEQYF. The DNA for the CDR3 is TGCAGTGCATACCGGACTAGCGGTTACAATGAGCAGTACTTC.

This clonotype has ten or more counts. This chain connects TRBV5-1 to TRBJ2-3; 10 bases agree with TRBD1. V shed 3 bases, J shed 4 bases, and the junction held 8 bases outside the gene matches. Germline V CDR1 and CDR2: SGHRS, YFSETQ. This CDR3 is 16 amino acids long. CDR3: CASSSVPGQGSDTQYF. The CDR3 DNA follows: TGCGCCAGCAGCTCCGTGCCGGGACAGGGGTCAGATACGCAGTATTTT.

The chain has TRBV11-3 and TRBJ2-5; 8 bases align to TRBD2. This CDR3 region has 14 residues. Trimming cost V 5 bases and J 11 bases; bases outside gene matches: 13. From germline, CDR1 is SGHNT and CDR2 YENEEA. CDR3 amino acids: CASSPGTRGNEQYF. CDR3 in DNA: TGTGCCAGCAGCCCCGGGACTAGGGGCAATGAGCAGTACTTC.

The chain couples TRBV28 to TRBJ1-2, with D unresolved. CDR3 length: 13 residues. V was shortened by 6 bases and J by 6 bases, with 14 bases between the two germline ends. Germline loops: CDR1 MDHEN, CDR2 SYDVKM. CDR3 protein: CASSADKIDGYTF. CDR3 sequence (DNA): TGTGCCAGCAGCGCTGACAAGATCGATGGCTACACCTTC.

The genes are TRBV12-3 or TRBV12-4 and TRBJ2-3, with D unclear. The germline V and J ends were trimmed by 2 bases and 4 bases, with 10 bases remaining between them. CDR3 size: 14 residues. The CDR3 coding sequence is TGTGCCAGCAGTTTAAGAGTGAAATCAGATACGCAGTATTTT. Translation gives CASSLRVKSDTQYF.

This clonotype has a count of ten or more. The rearrangement links TRBV20-1 to TRBJ2-1; D remains ambiguous. The CDR3 length is 14 residues. V was pared by 0 bases and J by 5 bases, with 11 bases between. Germline V gives CDR1 DFQATT, CDR2 SNEGSKA (reference sequence). The CDR3 protein is CSAREGISNNEQFF. CDR3 nucleotide sequence: TGCAGTGCTAGAGAGGGAATTTCGAACAATGAGCAGTTCTTC.

This clonotype was found once. The V gene is TRBV14, the J gene TRBJ1-5; D might be TRBD1 (6 bases). The V gene lost 0 bases and the J gene lost 0 bases, with 21 bases spanning the gap. There are 20 residues in the CDR3. Germline CDR1 and CDR2: SGHDN and FVKESK. The CDR3 DNA is TGTGCCAGCAGCCAAGATCGAGAAGCGGGGGACACCTATAGCAATCAGCCCCAGCATTTT. Amino acids: CASSQDREAGDTYSNQPQHF.

This chain uses TRBV2 with TRBJ2-3; D remains unclear. The CDR3 loop spans 12 amino acids. V was cut by 5 bases and J by 11 bases, with 14 bases left in between. From germline, CDR1 is SNHLY and CDR2 FYNNEI. CDR3 in DNA: TGTGCCAGCAGTCACCGTCCAAACCTGCAGTATTTT. Translation gives CASSHRPNLQYF.

Concerning this clonotype: A read error may be the cause here, since a much bigger clone is one base away. The chain is built from TRBV7-2 and TRBJ2-5; D ambiguous. Germline V lookup: CDR1 SGHTA, CDR2 FQGNSA. V was clipped by 3 bases and J by 11 bases, with 16 bases between them. CDR3 length: 13 residues. The CDR3 is CASSFGPPNEQYF. CDR3 sequence (DNA): TGTGCCAGCAGCTTCGGACCCCCGAATGAGCAGTACTTC.